This is a list of T cell receptor beta chains from one sample in a study of technical replicates of blood from a handful of donors. This table comes from immunoSEQ multiplex PCR, and its TCRdb copy is limited to in-frame clones, with some not included. The data hold tens of thousands of clones, with roughly 92% observed a single time. Sequenced: T cells isolated from PBMCs. These receptor sequences come from a human donor in good health. Each CDR3 is given with its conserved first and last residue. D genes are given only for firm matches.

TRBJ1-5,TRBV27,TRBD1,TGTGCCAGCAGTCCATGGGACAGCCGAAGCAATCAGCCCCAGCATTTT,CASSPWDSRSNQPQHF
TRBJ2-3,TRBV6-5,-,TGTGCCAGCAGCCAAACAGGGTATAGCACAGATACGCAGTATTTT,CASSQTGYSTDTQYF
TRBJ1-2,TRBV27,TRBD1,TGTGCCAGCTGCGGGACAGGTTCTAGTTATGGCTACACCTTC,CASCGTGSSYGYTF
TRBJ1-2,TRBV7-9,-,TGTGCCAGCAGCCTGTCGAGGGATGGCTACACCTTC,CASSLSRDGYTF
TRBJ2-5,TRBV2,TRBD2,TGTGCCAGCCAGGAGCGGGAGTCATGGGAGACCCAGTACTTC,CASQERESWETQYF
TRBJ1-5,TRBV30,-,TGTGCCTGGAGCGGTAACAGGGCTTCGACTGGCAATCAGCCCCAGCATTTT,CAWSGNRASTGNQPQHF
TRBJ2-7,TRBV18,TRBD1,TGTGCCAGCTCACTGGGGACAGGGCAGTACGAGCAGTACTTC,CASSLGTGQYEQYF
TRBJ2-5,TRBV5-1,-,TGCGCCAGCAGCTTGGGACAGGTAAAGGAGACCCAGTACTTC,CASSLGQVKETQYF
TRBJ2-3,TRBV5-4,-,TGTGCCAGCAGAAGCGGGACACCGAGCACAGATACGCAGTATTTT,CASRSGTPSTDTQYF
TRBJ1-4,TRBV27,-,TGTGCCAGCAGTCACGGTGAAAAACTGTTTTTT,CASSHGEKLFF
TRBJ1-1,TRBV6-1,-,TGTGCCAGCAGTGAGTCCGGGGGGCTTGTTGAAGCTTTCTTT,CASSESGGLVEAFF
TRBJ2-1,TRBV5-1,TRBD2,TGCGCCAGCTCCCCCGGACGACTAGCGGGAGGAAGAGATGAGCAGTTCTTC,CASSPGRLAGGRDEQFF